The clone carrying this T cell receptor beta chain was counted a few times. The data were taken from a study of T-cell memory formation after mild COVID-19. TCRdb ran MiXCR on the 5' RACE reads and lists one entry per CDR3 protein. Counted here are 150,000 or so distinct CDR3 sequences, 20% to 25% occurring once; the ten biggest clones make up approximately 25%. The sequenced sample was PBMCs or a T cell subset sorted from them (not recorded which). The clonotype originates from an adult woman who had mild COVID-19 (a few samples of this study predate the infection). Cell type and time point are not known.

The DNA for the CDR3 is TGTGCCAGCAGTTTAGCTAGCGGGACCACAGATACGCAGTATTTT. It translates to CASSLASGTTDTQYF. The V gene is TRBV27, the J gene TRBJ2-3, with TRBD2 matching 9 bases. Trimming at V came to 2 bases and at J to 2 bases, leaving 2 bases not matched to a gene. There are 15 residues in the CDR3. Germline CDR1 and CDR2: MNHEY and SMNVEV (reference sequence).